What follows describes a single TCR beta chain. Its antigen is unidentified. The trim removed 8 bases at V and 2 bases at J, leaving 11 bases unmatched. From germline, CDR1 is MDHEN and CDR2 SYDVKM. CDR3 size: 15 residues. This sample was included in a study of shared clonotypes between healthy human individuals. Broader study findings: Roughly 5% of naive CD4 clonotypes were common to a handful of donors.

At deep level, the assay was performed. TCRdb's copy holds only in-frame clones and misses some; the assay was immunoSEQ multiplex PCR. The table records 850,000 to 1,100,000 clones, around 77% of them present only once. The clonotype comes from a man younger than 35 in good health. Some clones in this sample may be carry-over from other donors' samples. The sequenced sample was memory CD4+ T cells from PBMCs. The sample's subset: CD45RA-negative fraction. The chain has TRBV28 and TRBJ1-2; 7 bases are a match to TRBD1. The CDR3 DNA follows: TGTGCCAGCGGGCGGCCAGGGGGACCCAACTATGGCTACACCTTC. This gives the protein CASGRPGGPNYGYTF.